This T cell receptor beta chain comes out of a study of CD8 T cells in ankylosing spondylitis (dated 2017 in TCRdb). General notes on the study: To find TCR variants linked to disease, the study profiled T cell receptor beta repertoires in ankylosing spondylitis patients and healthy donors. The full study cohort comprised roughly 24 ankylosing spondylitis patients and roughly 110 healthy donors. Samples of peripheral blood were taken, and for ankylosing spondylitis patients, synovial fluid was collected as well. Overall study outcomes, separate from this receptor: Significant enrichment of the disease-linked clones was reported in matched synovial fluid samples from ankylosing spondylitis patients. A CD8+ phenotype was shown by the disease-linked clones, which were found at relatively low frequencies in peripheral blood. A TCR beta motif of eight highly homologous amino acid variants appeared characteristic of blood from ankylosing spondylitis patients. Some motif variants were previously reported in synovial fluid and blood of reactive arthritis patients, suggesting common disease-initiation mechanisms.

This clonotype has a count of ten or more. The specificity of this receptor is unknown. No clone much larger than this one lies a single base away; base qualities are absent. Taken from cysteine to phenylalanine, the CDR3 has 17 residues. Only the CDR3 region is kept as DNA, spanning 51 bases read in frame from base 1. CDR1 and CDR2 are read off the germline V gene as SGDLS and YYNGEE. Clipping removes 3 bases from V and 0 bases from J, with 6 as the unmatched junction base count. The reads were generated on an Illumina HiSeq 2500. TCR beta libraries were prepared by quantitative 5'-RACE with molecular barcodes. On the authors' methods: To identify disease-linked TCR variants, a new computational method was used, one built on a probabilistic model of VDJ rearrangement. TCRdb reprocessing: public reads trimmed at Q25 with fastp, clones called with MiXCR, in-frame beta chains kept. Rows merge per CDR3 protein into single entries with the most common DNA and genes. TCRdb's processing, not the authors', yielded these V and J calls. The sample records about 130,000 distinct CDR3 sequences, about 7% of which are singletons. The ten largest clones add up to around 12% of the sample.

The rearranged chain carries TRBV9 and TRBJ1-6; 7 bases in the junction line up with TRBD1. Sequencing was done on a sample of blood, either unsorted or a sorted T cell fraction (not recorded which). This clonotype was sampled from a female donor with ankylosing spondylitis or in good health (not recorded which). The DNA is as follows: TGTGCCAGCAGCGCGGGACAGCGGAGCTCCTATAATTCACCCCTCCACTTT. Its protein is CASSAGQRSSYNSPLHF. Full variable domain (CDR3 extended with the reference TRBV9 and TRBJ1-6 proteins): DSGVTQTPKHLITATGQRVTLRCSPRSGDLSVYWYQQSLDQGLQFLIQYYNGEERAKGNILERFSAQQFPDLHSELNLSSLELGDSALYFCASSAGQRSSYNSPLHFGNGTRLTVT.